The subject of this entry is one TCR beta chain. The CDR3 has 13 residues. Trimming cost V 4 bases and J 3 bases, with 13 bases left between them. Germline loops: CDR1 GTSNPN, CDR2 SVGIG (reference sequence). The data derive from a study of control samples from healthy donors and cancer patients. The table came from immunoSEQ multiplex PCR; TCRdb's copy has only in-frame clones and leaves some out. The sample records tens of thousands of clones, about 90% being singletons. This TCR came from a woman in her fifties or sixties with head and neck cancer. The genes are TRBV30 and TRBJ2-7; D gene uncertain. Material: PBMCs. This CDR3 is CAWTDFPGYEQYF. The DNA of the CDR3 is TGTGCCTGGACAGACTTCCCAGGCTACGAGCAGTACTTC.